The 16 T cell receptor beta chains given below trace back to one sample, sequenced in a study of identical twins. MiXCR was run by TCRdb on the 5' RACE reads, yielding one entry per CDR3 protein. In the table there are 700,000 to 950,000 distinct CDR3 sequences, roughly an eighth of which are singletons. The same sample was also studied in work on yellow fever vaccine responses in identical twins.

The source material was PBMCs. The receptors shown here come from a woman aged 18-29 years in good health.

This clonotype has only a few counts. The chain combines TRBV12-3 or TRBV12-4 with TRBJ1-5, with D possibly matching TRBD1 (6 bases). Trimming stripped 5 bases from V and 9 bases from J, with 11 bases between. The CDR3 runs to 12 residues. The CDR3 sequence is CASSTGRGPQHF. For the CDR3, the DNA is TGTGCCAGCAGTACCGGCAGGGGGCCCCAGCATTTT.

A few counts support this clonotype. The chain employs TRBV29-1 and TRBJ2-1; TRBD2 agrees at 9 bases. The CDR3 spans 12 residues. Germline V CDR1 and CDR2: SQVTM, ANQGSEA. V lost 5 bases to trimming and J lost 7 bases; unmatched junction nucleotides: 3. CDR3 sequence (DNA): TGCAGCGTTACTAGCGGGTCAAATGAGCAGTTCTTC. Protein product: CSVTSGSNEQFF.

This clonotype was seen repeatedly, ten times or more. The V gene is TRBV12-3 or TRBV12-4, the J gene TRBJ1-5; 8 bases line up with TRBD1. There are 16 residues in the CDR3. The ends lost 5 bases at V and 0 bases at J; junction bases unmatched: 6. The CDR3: CASSPGQGGSNQPQHF. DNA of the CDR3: TGTGCCAGCAGTCCAGGACAGGGCGGTAGCAATCAGCCCCAGCATTTT.

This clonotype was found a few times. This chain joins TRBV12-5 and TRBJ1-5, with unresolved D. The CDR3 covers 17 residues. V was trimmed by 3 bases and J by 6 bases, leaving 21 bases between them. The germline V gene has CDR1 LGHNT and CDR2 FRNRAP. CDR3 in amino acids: CASGLAATRQWGQPQHF. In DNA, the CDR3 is TGTGCTAGTGGTTTAGCGGCGACACGTCAATGGGGTCAGCCCCAGCATTTT.

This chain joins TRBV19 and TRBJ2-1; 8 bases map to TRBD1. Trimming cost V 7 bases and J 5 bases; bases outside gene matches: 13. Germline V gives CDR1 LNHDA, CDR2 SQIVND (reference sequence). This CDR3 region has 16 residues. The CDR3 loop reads CASTTNRDRSHNEQFF. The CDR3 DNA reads TGTGCCAGTACGACGAACCGGGACAGGAGTCACAATGAGCAGTTCTTC.

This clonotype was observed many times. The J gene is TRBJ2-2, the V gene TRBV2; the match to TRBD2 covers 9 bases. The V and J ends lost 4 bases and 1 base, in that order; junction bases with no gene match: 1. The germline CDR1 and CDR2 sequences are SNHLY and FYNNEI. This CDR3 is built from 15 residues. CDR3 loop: CASSVAGENTGELFF. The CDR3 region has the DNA TGTGCCAGCAGTGTAGCGGGAGAGAACACCGGGGAGCTGTTTTTT.

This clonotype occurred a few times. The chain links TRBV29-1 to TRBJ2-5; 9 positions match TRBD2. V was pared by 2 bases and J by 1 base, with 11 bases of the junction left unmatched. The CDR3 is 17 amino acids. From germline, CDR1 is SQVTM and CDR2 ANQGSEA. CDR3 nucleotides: TGCAGCGTTGAAAAGGAGACTAGCGGCCTTAGCCAAGAGACCCAGTACTTC. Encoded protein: CSVEKETSGLSQETQYF.

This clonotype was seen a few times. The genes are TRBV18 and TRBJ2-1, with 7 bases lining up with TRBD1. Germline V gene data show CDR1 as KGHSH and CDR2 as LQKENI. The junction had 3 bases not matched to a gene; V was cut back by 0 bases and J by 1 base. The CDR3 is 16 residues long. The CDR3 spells CASSPPRGWSYNEQFF. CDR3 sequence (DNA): TGTGCCAGCTCACCACCCAGGGGGTGGTCCTACAATGAGCAGTTCTTC.

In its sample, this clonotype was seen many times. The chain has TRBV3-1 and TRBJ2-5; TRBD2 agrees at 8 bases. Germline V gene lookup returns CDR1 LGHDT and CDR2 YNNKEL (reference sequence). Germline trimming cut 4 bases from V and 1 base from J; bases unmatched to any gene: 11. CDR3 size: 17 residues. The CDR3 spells CASSPRASGYFQETQYF. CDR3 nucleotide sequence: TGTGCCAGCAGCCCCAGGGCTAGCGGGTACTTCCAAGAGACCCAGTACTTC.

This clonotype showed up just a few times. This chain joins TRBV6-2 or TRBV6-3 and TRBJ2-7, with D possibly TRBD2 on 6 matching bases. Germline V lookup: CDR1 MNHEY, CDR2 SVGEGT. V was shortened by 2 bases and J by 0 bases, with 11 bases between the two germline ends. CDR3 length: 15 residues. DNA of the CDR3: TGTGCCAGCAGTTACGGGCGGGGCATCTCCTACGAGCAGTACTTC. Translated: CASSYGRGISYEQYF.

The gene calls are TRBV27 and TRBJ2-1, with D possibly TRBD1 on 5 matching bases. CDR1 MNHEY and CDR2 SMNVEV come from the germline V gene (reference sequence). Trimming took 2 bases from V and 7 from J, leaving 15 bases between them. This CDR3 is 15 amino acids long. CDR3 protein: CASSLVGEGRNEQFF. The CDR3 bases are TGTGCCAGCAGTTTAGTAGGGGAAGGGCGGAATGAGCAGTTCTTC.

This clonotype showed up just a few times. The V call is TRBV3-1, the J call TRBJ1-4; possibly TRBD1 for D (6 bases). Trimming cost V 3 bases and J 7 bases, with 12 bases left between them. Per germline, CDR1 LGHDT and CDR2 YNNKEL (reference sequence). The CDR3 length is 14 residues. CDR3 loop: CASSQPSGAEKLFF. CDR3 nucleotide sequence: TGTGCCAGCAGCCAGCCCTCGGGGGCTGAAAAACTGTTTTTT.

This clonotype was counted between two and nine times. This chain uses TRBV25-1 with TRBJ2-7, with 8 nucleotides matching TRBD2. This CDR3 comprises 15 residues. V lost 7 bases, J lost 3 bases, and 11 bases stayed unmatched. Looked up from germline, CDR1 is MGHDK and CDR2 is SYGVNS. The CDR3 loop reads CASMGAGGPHYEQYF. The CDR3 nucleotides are TGTGCCAGCATGGGGGCGGGAGGTCCCCACTACGAGCAGTACTTC.

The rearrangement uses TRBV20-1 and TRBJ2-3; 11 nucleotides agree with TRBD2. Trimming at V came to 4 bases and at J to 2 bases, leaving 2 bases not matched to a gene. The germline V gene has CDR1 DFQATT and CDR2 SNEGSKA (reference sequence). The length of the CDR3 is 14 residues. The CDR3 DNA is TGCAGTGCTACTAGCGGGGGGAACACAGATACGCAGTATTTT. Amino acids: CSATSGGNTDTQYF.

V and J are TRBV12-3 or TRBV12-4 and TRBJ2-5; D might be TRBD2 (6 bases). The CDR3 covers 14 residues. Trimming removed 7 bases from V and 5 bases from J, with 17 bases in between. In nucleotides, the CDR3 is TGTGCCAGCACCCGACTAGGCCTTTCGGAGACCCAGTACTTC. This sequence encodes CASTRLGLSETQYF.

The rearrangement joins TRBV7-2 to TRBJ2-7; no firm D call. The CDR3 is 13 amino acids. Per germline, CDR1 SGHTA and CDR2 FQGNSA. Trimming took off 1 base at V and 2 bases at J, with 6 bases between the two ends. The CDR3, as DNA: TGTGCCAGCAGCTTAGAGCCGACCTACGAGCAGTACGTC. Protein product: CASSLEPTYEQYV.